Listed here is a single TCR beta chain. This clone was seen a handful of times. This clone's antigen is unknown. Base qualities are not recorded, but no much larger clone differs from it by a single base. This sample is part of a study of beta chain features in type 1 diabetes (dated by TCRdb to between 2017 and 2018). Study-wide context: No differences in mean age, gender distribution, total cell number or subset yield were found between patients and healthy donors. A total of approximately 99,000,000 sorted cells were examined across all samples, and RNA yield correlated strongly with the number of cells per subset. In the study, recently diagnosed type 1 diabetes patients and matched healthy donors were compared on the TCRB repertoires of their sorted circulating CD4+ T cell subsets. Regulatory and stem cell-like memory subsets were obtained from only 8 patients and roughly 8 healthy donors, while naive and central memory subsets were obtained from all 30 or so donors. Points the paper makes about the study in general: The naive, central memory and regulatory TCRB repertoires appeared to resemble one another more closely among patients than among healthy donors. At VDJ recombination sites, patients with type 1 diabetes made fewer insertions and deleted more nucleotides, a pattern implying thymic rearrangement abnormalities. Only small numbers of individuals were included in the HLA sub-analyses, which left unresolved whether HLA type had any influence on TCRB rearrangement. Because cDNA was sequenced instead of genomic DNA, highly expressing activated cells could be over-represented, though the groups showed no difference in activation or CD3 levels. PCR might favor shorter templates, but patient and control samples were amplified and corrected together, so any skew would affect both groups equally. In all four CD4+ subsets, TCRB CDR3 length was moderately but significantly shorter in type 1 diabetes patients.

The entire isolated RNA was reverse transcribed using the High Capacity cDNA Reverse Transcription Kit, and thus expressed TCRB transcripts were sequenced. Naive, central memory and regulatory T cell samples underwent deep immunoSEQ sequencing, averaging roughly 3.3 million total reads per sample. After sorted cells were lysed in RLT buffer, RNA was extracted with DNase-treated RNeasy Micro or Mini kits, with the choice depending on cell number. To prevent cross-contamination, each cell subset was processed individually, whereas patient and healthy donor samples were processed jointly. The immunoSEQ multiplex PCR was used to amplify TCRB sequences from cDNA, generating 87-bp fragments that spanned the CDR3 region. Sequencing of the amplicons was done on the Illumina HiSeq platform. The authors processed their data as follows. PCR bias was computationally corrected using synthetic template baselines, reads within Hamming distance 2 were collapsed, and singletons that could not be merged were discarded. Reads were aligned to IMGT to assign V, D and J genes, CDR3 length, and insertions or deletions at six rearrangement sites. Within each subset, clonotype counts were normalized to sorted cell number, after which true diversity and Gini coefficients were computed with the tcR R package. The overlap coefficient, calculated on TCRB nucleotide sequences, was used to quantify repertoire sharing. As a proxy for the pre-selection repertoire, out-of-frame TCRB sequences from naive cells were analyzed. What TCRdb holds here is the immuneACCESS table cut down to in-frame rearrangements. Part of the clones is not present; checked against another copy, under half of the missing clones reflect an unresolved V gene, and the others are unexplained. V and J calls and clone size follow that table, whereas D and trimming were derived from the DNA. This sample gives some 150,000 clones in total; about 9.4% of them show up just once. The ten largest clones capture under 1.5% of the sample.

Each donor gave one peripheral blood draw, averaging approximately 120 mL, which was collected into heparinised tubes. Naive, central memory, regulatory and stem cell-like memory CD4+ T cells were sorted on a BD FACSAria II using a panel including CD45RO, CCR7, CD25, CD127, CD95 and CD27. Every sorted population had a purity above 95%. Right away, PBMCs were isolated by Lymphoprep density gradient centrifugation and were stained directly, with no culture step. So that batch effects would be minimized, each experiment stained and sorted samples in pairs, pairing one healthy donor with one patient. CDR3 length: 15 amino acids, cysteine to phenylalanine. The entry retains the CDR3 DNA only, 45 bases that are in frame from base 1. CDR1 and CDR2 are read off the germline V gene as SGHTA and FQGTGA. V loses 4 bases at its end and J loses 3 bases; junction bases beyond the gene matches: 8.

In this chain, TRBV7-3 is recombined with TRBJ2-7; 8 middle bases align to TRBD1. This receptor was taken from a man in his late teens or twenties in good health. The material sequenced was naive CD4+ T cells from blood. The cell subset or site label, read with the paper, signifies: true naive CD4+ T cells. The bases read TGTGCCAGCAGCTCCACCGGGACAGGTTTCTACGAGCAGTACTTC. Its protein reads: CASSSTGTGFYEQYF. Joined to the reference TRBV7-3 and TRBJ2-7 proteins, this CDR3 gives the full variable domain: GAGVSQTPSNKVTEKGKYVELRCDPISGHTALYWYRQSLGQGPEFLIYFQGTGAADDSGLPNDRFFAVRPEGSVSTLKIQRTERGDSAVYLCASSSTGTGFYEQYFGPGTRLTVT.